This is a list of T cell receptor beta chains from one sample in a study of OX40 agonist ivuxolimab in advanced cancers. This table comes from immunoSEQ multiplex PCR, and its TCRdb copy is limited to in-frame clones, with some not included. Here the sample spans some 70,000 clones, 84% being singletons. Sequencing used CD4+ or CD8+ T cells sorted from blood, obtained in a trial of the OX40 agonist ivuxolimab. These receptors came from an adult with an advanced solid tumor such as melanoma, head and neck, liver or kidney cancer. Both conserved end residues are part of each CDR3. D genes are given only for firm matches. The listing skips clone size in some rows; elsewhere it reads once, few, many or a size class.

length: 13; size: NA; J: TRBJ1-4; V: TRBV7-8; D: NA; CDR3: CASSLALGEKLFF; DNA: TGTGCCAGCAGCTTAGCTCTAGGGGAAAAACTGTTTTTT
length: 13; size: NA; J: TRBJ2-7; V: TRBV7-9; D: NA; CDR3: CASSNPGVYEQYF; DNA: TGTGCCAGCAGCAACCCCGGGGTGTACGAGCAGTACTTC
length: 12; size: NA; J: TRBJ1-5; V: TRBV2; D: TRBD1; CDR3: CASTRGGQPQHF; DNA: TGTGCCAGTACCAGGGGGGGCCAGCCCCAGCATTTT
length: 13; size: NA; J: TRBJ1-5; V: TRBV7-6; D: NA; CDR3: CASSLGFTQPQHF; DNA: TGTGCCAGCAGCTTAGGGTTCACCCAGCCCCAGCATTTT
length: 14; size: NA; J: TRBJ1-1; V: TRBV5-1; D: NA; CDR3: CASSWSEGNTEAFF; DNA: TGCGCCAGCAGCTGGTCCGAGGGGAACACTGAAGCTTTCTTT
length: 14; size: NA; J: TRBJ2-7; V: TRBV7-2; D: NA; CDR3: CASSFHGGAYEQYF; DNA: TGTGCCAGCAGCTTTCACGGGGGCGCGTACGAGCAGTACTTC
length: 18; size: NA; J: TRBJ1-6; V: TRBV12-2; D: NA; CDR3: CASRSSPVERALNSPLHF; DNA: TGTGCAAGTCGCTCGAGCCCTGTCGAAAGGGCCCTTAATTCACCCCTCCACTTT
length: 14; size: NA; J: TRBJ1-6; V: TRBV7-9; D: NA; CDR3: CASNVGRGNSPLHF; DNA: TGTGCCAGCAACGTCGGGCGGGGGAACTCACCCCTCCACTTT
length: 14; size: many; J: TRBJ2-2; V: TRBV7-3; D: TRBD2; CDR3: CASSKGEGSGELFF; DNA: TGTGCCAGCAGCAAAGGGGAGGGCTCCGGGGAGCTGTTTTTT
length: 14; size: NA; J: TRBJ2-5; V: TRBV4-3; D: NA; CDR3: CASSHRAEQETQYF; DNA: TGCGCCAGCAGCCACAGGGCGGAACAAGAGACCCAGTACTTC
length: 15; size: NA; J: TRBJ2-7; V: TRBV6-5; D: TRBD1; CDR3: CASSYWNRGTDEQYF; DNA: TGTGCCAGCAGTTACTGGAACAGGGGGACCGACGAGCAGTACTTC
length: 13; size: NA; J: TRBJ2-7; V: TRBV7-8; D: TRBD1; CDR3: CASRPGQGYEQYF; DNA: TGTGCCAGCAGGCCGGGACAGGGTTACGAGCAGTACTTC
length: 14; size: NA; J: TRBJ1-3; V: TRBV6-5; D: NA; CDR3: CASSYGRSGNTIYF; DNA: TGTGCCAGCAGTTACGGGCGCTCTGGAAACACCATATATTTT
length: 13; size: once; J: TRBJ2-2; V: TRBV7-7; D: TRBD1; CDR3: CASSRDRTGELFF; DNA: TGTGCTAGCAGCCGGGACAGAACCGGGGAGCTGTTTTTT
length: 17; size: NA; J: TRBJ2-3; V: TRBV5-8; D: TRBD2; CDR3: CASSLEGLAGGADTQYF; DNA: TGTGCCAGCAGCTTGGAGGGGCTAGCGGGGGGTGCAGATACGCAGTATTTT
length: 17; size: NA; J: TRBJ2-7; V: TRBV9; D: TRBD1; CDR3: CASSVEAGGASPYEQYF; DNA: TGTGCCAGCAGCGTAGAGGCAGGGGGCGCTTCCCCCTACGAGCAGTACTTC
length: 13; size: NA; J: TRBJ2-7; V: TRBV11-2; D: NA; CDR3: CASSPQSSYEQYF; DNA: TGTGCCAGCAGCCCACAGAGCTCCTACGAGCAGTACTTC
length: 17; size: NA; J: TRBJ2-2; V: TRBV5-4; D: TRBD2; CDR3: CASSFLGGGTSTGELFF; DNA: TGTGCCAGCAGCTTCCTTGGCGGGGGGACTTCCACCGGGGAGCTGTTTTTT
length: 15; size: NA; J: TRBJ1-5; V: TRBV27; D: NA; CDR3: CASSPRRGRGQPQHF; DNA: TGTGCCAGCAGTCCCCGGAGGGGGAGGGGGCAGCCCCAGCATTTT
length: 15; size: NA; J: TRBJ1-6; V: TRBV9; D: NA; CDR3: CASSVLTGDNSPLHF; DNA: TGTGCCAGCAGCGTACTAACAGGAGATAATTCACCCCTCCACTTT
length: 15; size: few; J: TRBJ1-5; V: TRBV4-1; D: NA; CDR3: CASSQGNRGDQPQHF; DNA: TGCGCCAGCAGCCAAGGGAATAGGGGCGATCAGCCCCAGCATTTT
length: 15; size: NA; J: TRBJ2-6; V: TRBV7-2; D: NA; CDR3: CASSRGGGGANVLTF; DNA: TGTGCCAGCAGCCGTGGGGGCGGCGGGGCCAACGTCCTGACTTTC
length: 13; size: few; J: TRBJ1-2; V: TRBV19; D: NA; CDR3: CASSITYLYGYTF; DNA: TGTGCCAGTAGTATCACTTATCTCTATGGCTACACCTTC
length: 10; size: NA; J: TRBJ1-1; V: TRBV25-1; D: NA; CDR3: CASSEYFTFF; DNA: TGTGCCAGCAGTGAATATTTCACTTTCTTT